Below are 6 T cell receptor beta chains sequenced from a single sample in a study of beta chain features in type 1 diabetes. Reverse transcribing all isolated RNA meant expressed TCRB transcripts were sequenced. This table comes from immunoSEQ multiplex PCR, and its TCRdb copy is limited to in-frame clones, with some not included. The data show 850,000 to 900,000 clones, roughly a sixth seen once. Material for sequencing was naive CD4+ T cells from blood. The receptor set was obtained from a woman younger than 35 in good health.

This chain joins TRBV4-3 and TRBJ2-1; the match to TRBD2 covers 12 bases. Germline assignment: CDR1 LGHNA and CDR2 YSLEER. CDR3 length: 17 residues. With V trimmed by 0 bases and J by 4 bases, 4 bases remained unmatched. CDR3 sequence (DNA): TGCGCCAGCAGCCAAGAAGGACTAGCGGGGTTTTACAATGAGCAGTTCTTC. Its translation is CASSQEGLAGFYNEQFF.

As for this clone: This CDR3 is also generated by other DNA sequences in the sample. The chain has TRBV11-2 and TRBJ2-5; D gene ambiguous. The V end was cut by 1 base, the J end by 4 bases, with 4 bases between. The germline CDR1 and CDR2 sequences are SGHAT and FQNNGV. CDR3 length equals 12 residues. The CDR3 region has the DNA TGTGCCAGCAGCTTAGGGCGAGAGACCCAGTACTTC. Translation: CASSLGRETQYF.

This clone showed up just a few times. The rearrangement links TRBV19 to TRBJ2-3; D uncertain. The germline V and J ends were trimmed by 8 bases and 2 bases, with 11 bases remaining between them. Per germline, CDR1 LNHDA and CDR2 SQIVND (reference sequence). This CDR3 has 13 residues. CDR3 in amino acids: CASRHPVTDTQYF. CDR3 DNA sequence: TGTGCCAGTCGCCACCCCGTCACAGATACGCAGTATTTT.

The table lists this clone with a count of one. The rearrangement uses TRBV6-6 and TRBJ2-6, with D perhaps TRBD1 (5 bases). The ends were cut back, 6 bases at V and 1 base at J, with 13 bases in the middle. CDR3 length: 16 amino acids. CDR1 and CDR2 from the germline V gene are MNHNY and SVGAGI (reference sequence). CDR3 DNA sequence: TGTGCCAGCAGCACCCTGGGGCTATCTGGGGCCAACGTCCTGACTTTC. Translating gives CASSTLGLSGANVLTF.

The chain joins TRBV18 to TRBJ1-3; D may be TRBD1 (5 bases). The germline gives CDR1 KGHSH, CDR2 LQKENI. The V end lost 2 bases, the J end lost 3 bases, and 8 bases lay between the germline ends. The CDR3 spans 14 residues. As DNA, the CDR3 is TGTGCCAGCTCACCAATGACAGATGGAAACACCATATATTTT. As protein: CASSPMTDGNTIYF.

This clone was observed a handful of times. The V call is TRBV7-8, the J call TRBJ2-5; D remains ambiguous. The CDR3 covers 16 residues. CDR1 and CDR2 (germline): SGHVS, FQNEAQ. V lost 1 base and J 4 bases, leaving 16 bases between the germline ends. In nucleotides, the CDR3 is TGTGCCAGCAGCTTAGTGGGGTGGACCGCTAGAGAGACCCAGTACTTC. Its protein product is CASSLVGWTARETQYF. Together with reference TRBV7-8 and TRBJ2-5, the CDR3 gives the full variable domain: GAGVSQSPRYKVAKRGQDVALRCDPISGHVSLFWYQQALGQGPEFLTYFQNEAQLDKSGLPSDRFFAERPEGSVSTLKIQRTQQEDSAVYLCASSLVGWTARETQYFGPGTRLLVL.